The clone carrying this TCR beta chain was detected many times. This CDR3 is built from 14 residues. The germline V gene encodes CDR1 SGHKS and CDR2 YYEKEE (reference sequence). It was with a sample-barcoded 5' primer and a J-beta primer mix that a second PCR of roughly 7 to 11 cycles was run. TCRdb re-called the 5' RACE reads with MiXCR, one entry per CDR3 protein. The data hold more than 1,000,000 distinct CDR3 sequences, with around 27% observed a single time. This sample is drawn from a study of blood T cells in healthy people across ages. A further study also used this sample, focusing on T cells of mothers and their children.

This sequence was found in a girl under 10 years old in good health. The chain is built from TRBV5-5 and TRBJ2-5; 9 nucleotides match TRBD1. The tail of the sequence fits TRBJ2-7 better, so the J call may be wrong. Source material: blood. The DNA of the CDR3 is TGTGCCAGCAGCTTAGAGGACAGGGGCTACGAGCAGTACTTC. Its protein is CASSLEDRGYEQYF.